A selection of T cell receptor beta chains follows, all from one sample in a study of blood T cell repertoires in COVID-19. This table comes from immunoSEQ multiplex PCR, and its TCRdb copy is limited to in-frame clones, with some not included. The repertoire has more than 95,000 clones, roughly 88% of them found once; the top ten carry roughly 5.4%. The sample consisted of peripheral blood. The receptors originated from a human donor in a cohort sampled during active COVID-19. CDR3s include the opening cysteine and the closing phenylalanine or tryptophan. Each record gives: clone size, CDR3 length, J gene, V gene, D gene, CDR3 DNA, CDR3 protein. The D gene is left open where the match is weak. The size of a clone is reported for some rows only, either as once, few or many, or as a class for expanded clones.

once,14,TRBJ2-1,TRBV21-1,.,TGTGCCAGCGGGGGGGAGATTATCCCCAATGAGCAGTTCTTC,CASGGEIIPNEQFF
.,14,TRBJ2-3,TRBV27,.,TGTGCCAGCAGTTTGGCGAGGTATTCAGATACGCAGTATTTT,CASSLARYSDTQYF
.,14,TRBJ2-3,TRBV10-1,.,TGCGCCAGCCAGAGCGGAGCCGGCACAGATACGCAGTATTTT,CASQSGAGTDTQYF
.,15,TRBJ2-1,TRBV19,TRBD2,TGTGCCAGTAGTATCGGGGGGAGTTACTACAATGAGCAGTTCTTC,CASSIGGSYYNEQFF
.,16,TRBJ2-5,TRBV15,TRBD1,TGTGCCACCAGCGGTAGGAAGGGGGCAGCTAAAGAGACCCAGTACTTC,CATSGRKGAAKETQYF
.,13,TRBJ2-7,TRBV5-1,.,TGCGCCAGCAGCTTGGGGGGCCCTTACGAGCAGTACTTC,CASSLGGPYEQYF
once,15,TRBJ2-3,TRBV11-2,.,TGTGCCAGCAGCCCTCATCAGACTGGCACAGATACGCAGTATTTT,CASSPHQTGTDTQYF
.,14,TRBJ1-3,TRBV5-3,TRBD1,TGTGCCAGAAGCGACAGGGGGCCCGGAAACACCATATATTTT,CARSDRGPGNTIYF
.,16,TRBJ1-5,TRBV19,.,TGTGCCAGTAGTCCTCATTGGGTGAGGGGCAATCAGCCCCAGCATTTT,CASSPHWVRGNQPQHF
few,12,TRBJ1-1,TRBV29-1,.,TGCAGCGTTGAAAGCCCGAACACTGAAGCTTTCTTT,CSVESPNTEAFF
.,13,TRBJ1-1,TRBV12-3/TRBV12-4,.,TGTGCCAGCAGTTTAGGAGGGAACACTGAAGCTTTCTTT,CASSLGGNTEAFF
.,14,TRBJ2-1,TRBV4-3,.,TGCGCCAGCAGCCAACTCTCGAGAGAAGATGAGCAGTTCTTC,CASSQLSREDEQFF
.,14,TRBJ2-7,TRBV2,.,TGTGCCAGCAGTGAACGGAGTAGCTCCTACGAGCAGTACTTC,CASSERSSSYEQYF
.,17,TRBJ2-1,TRBV10-3,TRBD2,TGTGCCATCAGTGACCCGTCACTAGCGGGAGTCGGAAATGAGCAGTTCTTC,CAISDPSLAGVGNEQFF
few,13,TRBJ2-7,TRBV18,.,TGTGCCAGCTCACCACCAGGGGGCTACGAGCAGTACTTC,CASSPPGGYEQYF
.,18,TRBJ2-7,TRBV3-1/TRBV3-2,TRBD2,TGTGCCAGCAGCGATCCGGGACTAGCGGGAGAGAGAGGCGGCGAGCAGTACTTC,CASSDPGLAGERGGEQYF
.,16,TRBJ2-3,TRBV5-4,TRBD2,TGTGCCAGCAGCTCAAAGACTAGCGGGAGCACAGATACGCAGTATTTT,CASSSKTSGSTDTQYF
.,16,TRBJ2-7,TRBV10-3,TRBD1,TGTGCCATCAGTGGGACAGGGGGCGAGTCTATCTACGAGCAGTACTTC,CAISGTGGESIYEQYF
.,15,TRBJ2-7,TRBV27,TRBD1,TGTGCCAGCAGAGGACGACAGGGGCTAAAAGCCGAGCAGTACTTC,CASRGRQGLKAEQYF
.,17,TRBJ2-7,TRBV5-4,TRBD2,TGTGCCAGCAGCAGGACTAGCGGGGCGGATGGGAACTACGAGCAGTACTTC,CASSRTSGADGNYEQYF
.,14,TRBJ2-3,TRBV25-1,TRBD2,TGTGCCAGCAGTCGAGGACTAGCGGCTGATACGCAGTATTTT,CASSRGLAADTQYF
.,16,TRBJ2-5,TRBV27,TRBD1,TGTGCCAGCAGTACCCGACAGGGGTGGATGGGCGAGACCCAGTACTTC,CASSTRQGWMGETQYF
.,15,TRBJ2-1,TRBV9,TRBD2,TGTGCCAGCAGCACGACTAGCGGGAGTGGAAATGAGCAGTTCTTC,CASSTTSGSGNEQFF
.,15,TRBJ2-3,TRBV5-1,.,TGCGCCAGCAGCTTTGGCCTGTCCAGCGCAGATACGCAGTATTTT,CASSFGLSSADTQYF
.,13,TRBJ2-7,TRBV6-1,.,TGTGCCAGCAGTGAACTAGTCGTCTACGAGCAGTACTTC,CASSELVVYEQYF
.,15,TRBJ2-1,TRBV6-5,.,TGTGCCAGCAGTTATACTAACGGGAATTACAATGAGCAGTTCTTC,CASSYTNGNYNEQFF
.,13,TRBJ2-1,TRBV2,.,TGTGCCAGCAGTGAATCGGACAGTAAGAGGCAGTTCTTC,CASSESDSKRQFF
.,14,TRBJ2-1,TRBV11-2,TRBD1,TGTGCCAGCAGCCCAGGGGGACACTACAATGAGCAGTTCTTC,CASSPGGHYNEQFF
.,14,TRBJ2-5,TRBV4-2,TRBD2,TGTGCCAGCAGCCAAGCGGGAGGGCAAGAGACCCAGTACTTC,CASSQAGGQETQYF
.,15,TRBJ2-7,TRBV19,TRBD1,TGTGCCAGTAGTATGGGGACAGGAGTCGACTACGAGCAGTACTTC,CASSMGTGVDYEQYF
.,16,TRBJ1-4,TRBV27,.,TGTGCCAGCAGCCCCGCACCCTCAGCAACTAATGAAAAACTGTTTTTT,CASSPAPSATNEKLFF
.,13,TRBJ2-3,TRBV19,.,TGTGCCAGTAAGGGGAGGTTAATAGATACGCAGTATTTT,CASKGRLIDTQYF
.,14,TRBJ2-7,TRBV7-8,TRBD2,TGTGCCAGCAGCCGAGGGTGGCTAGCGGGCGAGCAGTACTTC,CASSRGWLAGEQYF